Here is one TCR beta chain with its context. The antigen is undetermined. Germline lookup yields CDR1 SGHDT and CDR2 YYEEEE. With V trimmed by 1 base and J by 10 bases, 11 bases remained unmatched. The CDR3 runs 15 residues. TCRdb fed the 5' RACE reads into MiXCR, producing one record per CDR3 protein. The sample carries about 320,000 distinct CDR3 sequences, about 6.9% recorded once. This record comes from a study of T cells after yellow fever vaccination. Notes on the study in general: There was a possibility that FACS-sorted repertoires contained abundant clonotypes contaminating from the bulk population. Post-booster repertoires again held most primary-vaccination clones (roughly 96% CD4, roughly 88% CD8).

This material consisted of PBMCs, taken more than 35 days after the first yellow fever vaccination. This TCR was recovered from a young man who received the YFV17D yellow fever vaccine. This chain connects TRBV5-6 to TRBJ2-1; 7 nucleotides agree with TRBD2. The CDR3 is CASSLSSTSRLEQFF. For the CDR3, the DNA is TGTGCCAGCAGCTTGTCGTCGACTAGCAGGTTAGAGCAGTTCTTC.